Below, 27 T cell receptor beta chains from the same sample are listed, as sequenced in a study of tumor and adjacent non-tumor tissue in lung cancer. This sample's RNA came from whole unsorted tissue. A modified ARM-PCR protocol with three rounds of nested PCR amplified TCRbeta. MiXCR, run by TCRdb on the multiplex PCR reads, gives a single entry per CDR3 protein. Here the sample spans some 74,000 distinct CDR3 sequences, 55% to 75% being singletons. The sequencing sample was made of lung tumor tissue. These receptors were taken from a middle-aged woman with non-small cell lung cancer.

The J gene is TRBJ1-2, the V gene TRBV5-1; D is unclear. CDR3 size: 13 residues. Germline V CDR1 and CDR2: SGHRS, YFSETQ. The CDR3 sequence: CVNTIGADYGYTF. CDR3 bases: TGCGTCAACACCATCGGAGCAGACTATGGCTACACCTTC. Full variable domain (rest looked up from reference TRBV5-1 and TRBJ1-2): KAGVTQTPRYLIKTRGQQVTLSCSPISGHRSVSWYQQTPGQGLQFLFEYFSETQRNKGNFPGRFSGRQFSNSRSEMNVSTLELGDSALYLCVNTIGADYGYTFGSGTRLTVV.

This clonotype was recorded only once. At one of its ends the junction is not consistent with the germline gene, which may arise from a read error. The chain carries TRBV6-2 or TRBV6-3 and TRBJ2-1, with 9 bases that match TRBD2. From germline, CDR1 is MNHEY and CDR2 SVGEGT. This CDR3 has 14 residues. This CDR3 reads CASSVSGGYYEQFF. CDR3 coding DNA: TGTGCCAGCAGTGTTAGCGGGGGCTACTATGAGCAGTTCTTC.

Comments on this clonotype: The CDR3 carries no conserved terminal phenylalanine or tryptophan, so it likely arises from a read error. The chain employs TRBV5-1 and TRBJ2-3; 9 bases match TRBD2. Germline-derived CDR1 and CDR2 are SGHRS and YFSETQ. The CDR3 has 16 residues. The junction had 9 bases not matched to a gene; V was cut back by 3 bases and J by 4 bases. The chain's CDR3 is CASSWRGGFAADTQYY. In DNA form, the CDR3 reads TGCGCCAGCAGCTGGCGGGGGGGCTTCGCCGCAGATACGCAGTATTAT.

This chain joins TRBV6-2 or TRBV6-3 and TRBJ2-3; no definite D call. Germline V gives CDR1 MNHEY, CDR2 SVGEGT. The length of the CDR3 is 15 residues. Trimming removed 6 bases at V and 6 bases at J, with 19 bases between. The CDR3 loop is CASRYRARSDDTQYF. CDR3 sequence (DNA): TGTGCCAGCAGATATAGGGCTCGGAGCGACGATACGCAGTATTTT.

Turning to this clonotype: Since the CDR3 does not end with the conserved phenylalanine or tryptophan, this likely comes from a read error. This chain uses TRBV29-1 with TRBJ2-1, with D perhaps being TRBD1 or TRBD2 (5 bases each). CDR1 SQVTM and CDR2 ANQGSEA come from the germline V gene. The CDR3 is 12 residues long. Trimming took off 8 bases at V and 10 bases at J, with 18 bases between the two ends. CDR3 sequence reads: CSIVRGGGEQFL. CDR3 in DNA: TGCAGCATTGTGAGGGGCGGCGGGGAGCAGTTCCTC.

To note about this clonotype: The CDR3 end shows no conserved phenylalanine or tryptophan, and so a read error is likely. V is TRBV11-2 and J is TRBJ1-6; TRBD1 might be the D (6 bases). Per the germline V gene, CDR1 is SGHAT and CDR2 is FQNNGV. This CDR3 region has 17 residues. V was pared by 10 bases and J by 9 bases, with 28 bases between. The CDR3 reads CATSSTLGTNRSSPLHS. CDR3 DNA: TGTGCCACCAGTTCAACATTAGGGACAAACCGGAGTTCACCCCTCCACTCT.

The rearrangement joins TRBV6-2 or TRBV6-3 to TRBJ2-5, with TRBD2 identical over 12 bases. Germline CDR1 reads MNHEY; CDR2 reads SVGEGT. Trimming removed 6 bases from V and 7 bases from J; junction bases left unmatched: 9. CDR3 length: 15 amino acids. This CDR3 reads CASSRRLAGVVTQYF. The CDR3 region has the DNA TGTGCCAGCAGCCGGAGACTAGCGGGAGTGGTGACCCAGTACTTC.

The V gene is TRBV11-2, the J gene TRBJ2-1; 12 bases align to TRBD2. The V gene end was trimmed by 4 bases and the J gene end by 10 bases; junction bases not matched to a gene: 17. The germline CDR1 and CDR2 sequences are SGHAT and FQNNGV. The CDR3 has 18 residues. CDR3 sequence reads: CASSSCIITSGGLREQFF. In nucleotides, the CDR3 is TGTGCCAGCAGCTCGTGCATCATAACTAGCGGGGGGCTAAGGGAGCAGTTCTTC.

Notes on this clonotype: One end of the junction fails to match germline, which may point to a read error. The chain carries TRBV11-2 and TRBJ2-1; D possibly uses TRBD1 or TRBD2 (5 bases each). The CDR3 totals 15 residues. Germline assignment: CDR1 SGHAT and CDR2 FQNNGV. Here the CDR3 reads CTGSPRDLNYNGQFF. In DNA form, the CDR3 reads TGTACCGGCAGCCCCCGGGACCTTAATTACAATGGGCAGTTCTTC.

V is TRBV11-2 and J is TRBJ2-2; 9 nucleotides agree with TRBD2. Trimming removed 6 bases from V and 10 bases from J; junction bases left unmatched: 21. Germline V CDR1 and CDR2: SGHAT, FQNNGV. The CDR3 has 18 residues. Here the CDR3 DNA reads TGTGCCAGCAGATTTCTGGGTGGCGGGAGGGCCAACATCGAGGAGCTGTTTTTT. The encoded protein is CASRFLGGGRANIEELFF.

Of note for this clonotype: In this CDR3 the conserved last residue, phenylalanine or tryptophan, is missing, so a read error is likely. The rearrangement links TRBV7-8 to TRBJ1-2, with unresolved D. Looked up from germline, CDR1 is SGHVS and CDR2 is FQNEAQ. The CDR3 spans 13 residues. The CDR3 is CTSSIAENYGYTL. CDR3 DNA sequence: TGTACCAGCAGCATCGCAGAAAACTATGGCTACACCTTG.

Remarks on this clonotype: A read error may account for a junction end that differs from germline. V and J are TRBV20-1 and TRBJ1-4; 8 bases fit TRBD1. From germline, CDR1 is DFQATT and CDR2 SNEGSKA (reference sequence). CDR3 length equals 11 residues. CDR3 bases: TGCAGTGCTAGACGCGACAGGGGACTGTTCTTT. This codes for CSARRDRGLFF.

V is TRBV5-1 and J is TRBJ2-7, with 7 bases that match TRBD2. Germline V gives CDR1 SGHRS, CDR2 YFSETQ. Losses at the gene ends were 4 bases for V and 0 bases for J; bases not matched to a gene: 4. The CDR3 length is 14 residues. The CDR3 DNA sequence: TGCGCCAGCAGCCAACGCGGGAGCTCCTACGAGCAGTACTTC. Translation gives CASSQRGSSYEQYF.

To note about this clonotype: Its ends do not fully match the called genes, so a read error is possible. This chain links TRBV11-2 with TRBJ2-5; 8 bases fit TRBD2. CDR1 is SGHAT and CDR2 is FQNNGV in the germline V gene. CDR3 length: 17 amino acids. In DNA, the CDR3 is TGTGCCAGGAGCTTAAGTAACAGCGGGGGCCTACAAGAGACCCAGTACTTT. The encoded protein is CARSLSNSGGLQETQYF. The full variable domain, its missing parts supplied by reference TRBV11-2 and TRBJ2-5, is EAGVAQSPRYKIIEKRQSVAFWCNPISGHATLYWYQQILGQGPKLLIQFQNNGVVDDSQLPKDRFSAERLKGVDSTLKIQPAKLEDSAVYLCARSLSNSGGLQETQYFGPGTRLLVL.

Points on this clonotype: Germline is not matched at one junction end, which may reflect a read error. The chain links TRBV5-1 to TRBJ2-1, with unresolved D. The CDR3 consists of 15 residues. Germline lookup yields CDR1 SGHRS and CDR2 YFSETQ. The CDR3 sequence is CASKSGSYSYNEQFF. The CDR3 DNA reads TGCGCCAGCAAGTCCGGGTCTTACTCCTACAATGAGCAATTCTTC.

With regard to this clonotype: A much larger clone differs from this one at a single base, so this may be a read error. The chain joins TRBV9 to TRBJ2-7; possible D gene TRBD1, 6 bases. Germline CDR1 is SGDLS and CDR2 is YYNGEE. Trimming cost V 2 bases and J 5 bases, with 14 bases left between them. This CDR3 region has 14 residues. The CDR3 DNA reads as TGTGCCAGCAGCGTCCTGTGGGGGCTAGACGAGCAGTACTTC. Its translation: CASSVLWGLDEQYF.

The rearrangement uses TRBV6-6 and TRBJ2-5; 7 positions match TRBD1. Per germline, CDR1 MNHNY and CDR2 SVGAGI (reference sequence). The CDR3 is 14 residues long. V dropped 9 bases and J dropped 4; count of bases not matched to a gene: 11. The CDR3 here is CASRSTGIGETQYF. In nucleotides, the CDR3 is TGTGCCAGTAGGTCGACAGGGATAGGAGAGACCCAGTACTTC.

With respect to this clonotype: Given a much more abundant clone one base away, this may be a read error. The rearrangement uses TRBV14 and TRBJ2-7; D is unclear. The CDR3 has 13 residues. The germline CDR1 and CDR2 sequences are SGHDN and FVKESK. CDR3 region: CDSSSYYLYEQYF. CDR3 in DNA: TGTGACAGCAGCTCATACTACCTTTACGAGCAGTACTTC. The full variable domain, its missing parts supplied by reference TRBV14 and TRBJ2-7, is EAGVTQFPSHSVIEKGQTVTLRCDPISGHDNLYWYRRVMGKEIKFLLHFVKESKQDESGMPNNRFLAERTGGTYSTLKVQPAELEDSGVYFCDSSSYYLYEQYFGPGTRLTVT.

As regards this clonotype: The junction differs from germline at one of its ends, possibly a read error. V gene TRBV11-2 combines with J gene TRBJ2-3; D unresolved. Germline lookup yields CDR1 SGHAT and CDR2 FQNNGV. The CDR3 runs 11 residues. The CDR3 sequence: CVSSLTNTQYF. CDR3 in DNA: TGTGTCAGCAGCTTGACAAATACGCAGTATTTT. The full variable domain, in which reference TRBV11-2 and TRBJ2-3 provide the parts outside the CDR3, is EAGVAQSPRYKIIEKRQSVAFWCNPISGHATLYWYQQILGQGPKLLIQFQNNGVVDDSQLPKDRFSAERLKGVDSTLKIQPAKLEDSAVYLCVSSLTNTQYFGPGTRLTVL.

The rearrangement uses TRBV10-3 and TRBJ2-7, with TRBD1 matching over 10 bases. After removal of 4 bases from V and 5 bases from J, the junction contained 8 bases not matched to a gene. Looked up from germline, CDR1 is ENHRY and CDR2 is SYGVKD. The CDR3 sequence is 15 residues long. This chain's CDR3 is CAISGPRTGGDEQYF. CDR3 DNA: TGTGCCATCAGTGGCCCCAGGACAGGGGGAGACGAGCAGTACTTC.

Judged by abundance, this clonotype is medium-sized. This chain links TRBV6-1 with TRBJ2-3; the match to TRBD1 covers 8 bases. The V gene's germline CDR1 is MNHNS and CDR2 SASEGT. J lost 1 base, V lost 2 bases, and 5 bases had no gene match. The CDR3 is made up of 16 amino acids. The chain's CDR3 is CASSERRTGRTDTQYF. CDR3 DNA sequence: TGTGCCAGCAGTGAACGTCGGACAGGGCGCACAGATACGCAGTATTTT.

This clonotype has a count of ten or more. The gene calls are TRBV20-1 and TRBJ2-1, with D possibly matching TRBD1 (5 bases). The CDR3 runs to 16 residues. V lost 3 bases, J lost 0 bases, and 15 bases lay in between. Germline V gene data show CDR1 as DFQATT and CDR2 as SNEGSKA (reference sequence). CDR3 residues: CSARFPRQSSYNEQFF. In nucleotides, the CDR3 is TGCAGTGCTAGGTTTCCCCGACAGAGCTCCTACAATGAGCAGTTCTTC.

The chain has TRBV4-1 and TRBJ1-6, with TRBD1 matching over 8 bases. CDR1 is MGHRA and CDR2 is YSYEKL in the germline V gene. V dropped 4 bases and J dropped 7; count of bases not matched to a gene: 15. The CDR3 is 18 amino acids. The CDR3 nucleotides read TGCGCCAGCAGCCGAGGAACGAATATACGACAGGGGAATTCACCCCTCCACTTT. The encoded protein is CASSRGTNIRQGNSPLHF.

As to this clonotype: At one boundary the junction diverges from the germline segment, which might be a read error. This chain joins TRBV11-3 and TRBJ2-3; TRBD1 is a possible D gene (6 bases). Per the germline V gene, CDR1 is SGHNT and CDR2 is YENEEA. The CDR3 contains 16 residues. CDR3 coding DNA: TGTGCCAGCAGCCTTCGAAGAGGGGGAAGGATGGATACGAAGTATTTT. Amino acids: CASSLRRGGRMDTKYF.

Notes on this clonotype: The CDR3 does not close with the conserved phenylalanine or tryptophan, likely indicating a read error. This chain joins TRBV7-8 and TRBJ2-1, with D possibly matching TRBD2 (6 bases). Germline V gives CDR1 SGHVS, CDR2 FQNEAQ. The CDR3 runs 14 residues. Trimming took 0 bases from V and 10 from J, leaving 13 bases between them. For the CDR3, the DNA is TGTGCCAGCAGCTTAGCCGGGAATGCGGGAGAGCAGTTCCTC. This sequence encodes CASSLAGNAGEQFL.

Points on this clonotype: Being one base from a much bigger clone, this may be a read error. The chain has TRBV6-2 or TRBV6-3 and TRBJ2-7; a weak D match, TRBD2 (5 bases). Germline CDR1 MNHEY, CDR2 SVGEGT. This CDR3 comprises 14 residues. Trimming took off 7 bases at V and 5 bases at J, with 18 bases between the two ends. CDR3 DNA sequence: TGTGCCAGCACCACATCGGGGAATCAGGACGAGCAGTACTTC. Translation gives CASTTSGNQDEQYF.

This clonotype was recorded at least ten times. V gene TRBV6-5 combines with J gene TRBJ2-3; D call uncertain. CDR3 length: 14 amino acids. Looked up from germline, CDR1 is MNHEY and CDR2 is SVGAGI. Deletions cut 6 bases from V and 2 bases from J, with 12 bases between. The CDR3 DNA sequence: TGTGCCAGCAGAGTGAGCATCTCCACAGATACGCAGTATTTT. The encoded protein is CASRVSISTDTQYF.